The rows below give T cell receptor beta chains drawn from one sample of a study of breast tumors, draining lymph nodes, adjacent tissues. TCRdb ran MiXCR on the multiplex PCR reads and lists one entry per CDR3 protein. The sample carries approximately 63,000 distinct CDR3 sequences, roughly 59% recorded once. Sequenced input: breast tumor tissue. The source of these receptors is a female donor with breast cancer. Some clones in this sample may be carry-over from other donors' samples. The CDR3 runs from the conserved cysteine through the conserved F or W. Each record gives: CDR3 length, V gene, J gene, clone size, D gene, CDR3 DNA, CDR3 protein. A D gene is named only where the DNA matches it firmly. Clone size appears in some rows only: once, few, many, or a class for an expanded clone.

len: 13; v_gene: TRBV30; j_gene: TRBJ1-2; abundance: .; d_gene: .; CDR3nt: TGTGCCTGGAGGGAACACTATCCTTATGGCCACACTTTC; CDR3aa: CAWREHYPYGHTF
len: 15; v_gene: TRBV6-2/TRBV6-3; j_gene: TRBJ2-7; abundance: .; d_gene: .; CDR3nt: TGTGCCAGCAGTCACTCGGCGGGGAGAAGGTACGAGCAGTACTTC; CDR3aa: CASSHSAGRRYEQYF
len: 15; v_gene: TRBV4-2; j_gene: TRBJ2-7; abundance: few; d_gene: TRBD2; CDR3nt: TGTGCCAGCAGCAATCGACACCTCGGGGAGGGCGAGCAGTACTTC; CDR3aa: CASSNRHLGEGEQYF
len: 15; v_gene: TRBV12-3/TRBV12-4; j_gene: TRBJ1-5; abundance: .; d_gene: TRBD1; CDR3nt: TGTGCCAGCAGTTCCTTCGACAGGGGCAATCAGCCCCAGCATTTT; CDR3aa: CASSSFDRGNQPQHF
len: 16; v_gene: TRBV5-6; j_gene: TRBJ2-1; abundance: many; d_gene: TRBD1; CDR3nt: TGTGCCAGCAGCTTGGGGACCGGGACAGTAATCAATGAGCAGTTCTTC; CDR3aa: CASSLGTGTVINEQFF
len: 12; v_gene: TRBV20-1; j_gene: TRBJ2-1; abundance: .; d_gene: TRBD1; CDR3nt: TGCAGTGCTAGGGCGTTCGGGACAGGGGAGTTCTTC; CDR3aa: CSARAFGTGEFF
len: 12; v_gene: TRBV7-9; j_gene: TRBJ1-2; abundance: .; d_gene: .; CDR3nt: TGTGCCAGCAGCTTAAGCAGTTATGGCTACACCTTC; CDR3aa: CASSLSSYGYTF
len: 13; v_gene: TRBV4-1; j_gene: TRBJ1-4; abundance: .; d_gene: .; CDR3nt: TGCGCCAGCAGCCAAGATTGGCGGGAAAAACTGTTTTTT; CDR3aa: CASSQDWREKLFF
len: 12; v_gene: TRBV6-2/TRBV6-3; j_gene: TRBJ1-2; abundance: once; d_gene: .; CDR3nt: TGTGCCAGCAGTCTCGCTAACTATGGCTACACCTTC; CDR3aa: CASSLANYGYTF
len: 13; v_gene: TRBV6-5; j_gene: TRBJ2-5; abundance: many; d_gene: TRBD1; CDR3nt: TGTGCCAGCTCGACAGGGGGCAGAGAGACCCAGTACTTC; CDR3aa: CASSTGGRETQYF
len: 19; v_gene: TRBV12-3/TRBV12-4; j_gene: TRBJ1-2; abundance: .; d_gene: TRBD1; CDR3nt: TGTGCCAGCAAACAGGGGGCGAACACCGGGACAGGGTCGTCTTATGGCTACACCTTC; CDR3aa: CASKQGANTGTGSSYGYTF
len: 15; v_gene: TRBV7-9; j_gene: TRBJ2-7; abundance: .; d_gene: TRBD2; CDR3nt: TGTGCCAGCAGCTTAGGACTAGCGGGCCCCTACGAGCAGTACTTC; CDR3aa: CASSLGLAGPYEQYF
len: 15; v_gene: TRBV7-9; j_gene: TRBJ2-5; abundance: many; d_gene: .; CDR3nt: TGTGCCAGCAACTTAAAGGTCCGGAAAAAAGAGACCCAGTACTTC; CDR3aa: CASNLKVRKKETQYF
len: 18; v_gene: TRBV5-1; j_gene: TRBJ1-4; abundance: .; d_gene: TRBD1; CDR3nt: TGCGCCAGCAGCCCGGGGACAGGGGGTCGTGGAACTAATGAAAAACTGTTTTTT; CDR3aa: CASSPGTGGRGTNEKLFF
len: 15; v_gene: TRBV20-1; j_gene: TRBJ2-7; abundance: once; d_gene: TRBD1; CDR3nt: TGCAGTGCTAGCGTGTCGGGACAGGGATCCTACGAGCAGTACTTC; CDR3aa: CSASVSGQGSYEQYF
len: 17; v_gene: TRBV12-3/TRBV12-4; j_gene: TRBJ2-2; abundance: .; d_gene: TRBD2; CDR3nt: TGTGCCAGCAGTCCAATGCGGGAGGTAGGCGACACCGGGGAGCTGTTTTTT; CDR3aa: CASSPMREVGDTGELFF